The present TCR beta chain was sequenced within a study of CD8 T cells in ankylosing spondylitis. Trimming took 4 bases from V and 7 from J; bases not matched to a gene: 8. This CDR3 is built from 15 residues. CDR1 is LNHNV and CDR2 is YYDKDF in the germline V gene (reference sequence). This clonotype was detected ten times or more. The antigen remains undetermined. Study findings and constraints: Enrichment of disease-linked clones was reportedly significant in matched ankylosing spondylitis synovial fluid. A motif in TCR beta, a set of fewer than ten highly homologous variants, appeared characteristic of ankylosing spondylitis blood. Disease-associated clones were CD8+ and fairly uncommon in peripheral blood. Earlier authors reported some of these motif variants in reactive arthritis synovial fluid and blood.

Researchers built TCR beta libraries using quantitative 5'-RACE with molecular barcodes. A single record per CDR3 protein comes from TCRdb applying MiXCR to the 5' RACE reads. Of fewer than 550,000 distinct CDR3 sequences listed, approximately 5% are singletons. The chain employs TRBV15 and TRBJ2-4; 9 nucleotides line up with TRBD1. The sequenced material came from blood, either unsorted or a sorted T cell fraction (not recorded which). The TCR comes from a male donor with ankylosing spondylitis. The CDR3 protein is CATSITGTGINIQYF. CDR3 nucleotides: TGTGCCACCAGCATCACCGGGACAGGGATTAACATTCAGTACTTC. The whole variable domain, filled in from reference TRBV15 and TRBJ2-4, reads DAMVIQNPRYQVTQFGKPVTLSCSQTLNHNVMYWYQQKSSQAPKLLFHYYDKDFNNEADTPDNFQSRRPNTSFCFLDIRSPGLGDTAMYLCATSITGTGINIQYFGAGTRLSVL.